The 12 T cell receptor beta chains below all came from one sample that was sequenced in a study of shared clonotypes between healthy human individuals. Libraries were prepared by immunoSEQ multiplex PCR; TCRdb keeps only in-frame clonotypes and omits some of them. In the table there are roughly 1,600,000 clones, around 98.5% of which are singletons. The sample was naive CD4+ T cells sorted from blood. Subset described: CD45RA+ positively selected. The receptors come from a man aged 25-45 years in good health.

V usage is TRBV5-1 and J usage is TRBJ2-6; D not resolved. The CDR3 runs 16 residues. V gave up 0 bases and J gave up 0 bases, with 7 bases separating them. Germline assignment: CDR1 SGHRS and CDR2 YFSETQ. The CDR3 sequence is CASSLAGYSGANVLTF. CDR3 bases: TGCGCCAGCAGCTTGGCCGGTTACTCTGGGGCCAACGTCCTGACTTTC.

This clone occurred a few times. This chain links TRBV19 with TRBJ1-4; the match to TRBD1 covers 8 bases. The length of the CDR3 is 14 residues. Germline CDR1 and CDR2: LNHDA and SQIVND (reference sequence). V lost 7 bases and J lost 8; bases outside the gene matches: 9. The CDR3 reads CASNPTGASEKLFF. In DNA, the CDR3 is TGTGCCAGTAACCCGACAGGGGCATCGGAAAAACTGTTTTTT.

In this sample, this clone turned up once. The rearrangement joins TRBV9 to TRBJ2-3; D call uncertain. The CDR3 consists of 16 residues. V lost 2 bases to trimming and J lost 0 bases, with 13 bases between them. Germline loops: CDR1 SGDLS, CDR2 YYNGEE. The CDR3 DNA sequence: TGTGCCAGCAGCGTCGATCATCGAACTAGCACAGATACGCAGTATTTT. This codes for CASSVDHRTSTDTQYF.

CDR3 nucleotides: TGTGCCAGCAGCCCGGGCCAGGGCTCGGGTCAGCCCCAGCATTTT. Protein: CASSPGQGSGQPQHF. The chain links TRBV7-9 to TRBJ1-5; the D gene is possibly TRBD1 (5 bases). The germline V gene encodes CDR1 SEHNR and CDR2 FQNEAQ (reference sequence). The CDR3 covers 15 residues. V was pared by 5 bases and J by 6 bases, with 17 bases between.

The chain joins TRBV30 to TRBJ2-7, with D unresolved. V was trimmed by 7 bases and J by 6 bases, leaving 4 bases between them. This CDR3 spans 8 amino acids. CDR1 is GTSNPN and CDR2 is SVGIG in the germline V gene (reference sequence). CDR3 sequence: CASTEQYF. CDR3 DNA sequence: TGTGCCTCCACCGAGCAGTACTTC.

This clone was seen a single time. The chain is built from TRBV15 and TRBJ1-5; TRBD1 is a possible D gene (5 bases). Between the trimmed V and J ends, which lost 0 bases and 9 bases, there was a span of 12 bases. Germline V CDR1 and CDR2: LNHNV, YYDKDF (reference sequence). This CDR3 is 14 amino acids long. The CDR3 region is CATSREQEGWPQHF. CDR3 in DNA: TGTGCCACCAGCAGAGAACAGGAGGGTTGGCCCCAGCATTTT.

The chain has TRBV6-5 and TRBJ2-7; 7 bases are a match to TRBD2. J was trimmed by 2 bases and V by 0 bases; bases with no gene match: 4. The CDR3 covers 15 residues. Germline-derived CDR1 and CDR2 are MNHEY and SVGAGI. The CDR3 DNA is TGTGCCAGCAGTTACTCGAGGACTAGAACCTACGAGCAGTACTTC. It specifies CASSYSRTRTYEQYF.

Details on this clone: The same CDR3 is also encoded by other DNA sequences in this sample. The V call is TRBV5-1, the J call TRBJ2-1; D not certain. The CDR3 has 12 residues. V lost 3 bases, J lost 3 bases, and 4 bases lay in between. The V gene's germline CDR1 is SGHRS and CDR2 YFSETQ. Here the CDR3 reads CASSSGYNEQFF. Written as DNA, the CDR3 is TGCGCCAGCAGCTCAGGCTACAATGAGCAGTTCTTC.

The chain has TRBV5-1 and TRBJ1-1; TRBD1 might be the D (5 bases). This CDR3 region has 15 residues. With 2 bases removed from V and 0 bases from J, the gap between germline ends came to 11 bases. Germline CDR1 reads SGHRS; CDR2 reads YFSETQ. The CDR3 DNA reads TGCGCCAGCAGCTTCCGACAGAGCATGAACACTGAAGCTTTCTTT. It specifies CASSFRQSMNTEAFF.

V gene TRBV7-3 combines with J gene TRBJ2-7; 11 bases match TRBD1. CDR1 and CDR2 (germline): SGHTA, FQGTGA. The CDR3 covers 15 residues. Unmatched junction bases numbered 3, after V lost 3 bases and J lost 2 bases. The CDR3 DNA follows: TGTGCCAGCAGCTTCGGACAGGGGGCTGCCTACGAGCAGTACTTC. Residues: CASSFGQGAAYEQYF.

The chain recombines TRBV6-6 with TRBJ2-3; tentative D call: TRBD1 (6 bases). Germline V gene data show CDR1 as MNHNY and CDR2 as SVGAGI (reference sequence). With 7 bases removed from V and 8 bases from J, the gap between germline ends came to 16 bases. The CDR3 is 13 residues long. CDR3 sequence: CASTQSNRVTQYF. The DNA for the CDR3 is TGTGCCAGCACTCAAAGCAACAGGGTTACGCAGTATTTT.

This clone was seen just once. The chain recombines TRBV14 with TRBJ2-6, with D possibly TRBD1 on 6 matching bases. Trimming took off 4 bases at V and 0 bases at J, with 13 bases between the two ends. This CDR3 comprises 17 residues. CDR1 is SGHDN, CDR2 FVKESK, per germline. The chain's CDR3 is CASSPLDRTSGANVLTF. The CDR3 region has the DNA TGTGCCAGCAGCCCACTAGACAGGACCTCTGGGGCCAACGTCCTGACTTTC.